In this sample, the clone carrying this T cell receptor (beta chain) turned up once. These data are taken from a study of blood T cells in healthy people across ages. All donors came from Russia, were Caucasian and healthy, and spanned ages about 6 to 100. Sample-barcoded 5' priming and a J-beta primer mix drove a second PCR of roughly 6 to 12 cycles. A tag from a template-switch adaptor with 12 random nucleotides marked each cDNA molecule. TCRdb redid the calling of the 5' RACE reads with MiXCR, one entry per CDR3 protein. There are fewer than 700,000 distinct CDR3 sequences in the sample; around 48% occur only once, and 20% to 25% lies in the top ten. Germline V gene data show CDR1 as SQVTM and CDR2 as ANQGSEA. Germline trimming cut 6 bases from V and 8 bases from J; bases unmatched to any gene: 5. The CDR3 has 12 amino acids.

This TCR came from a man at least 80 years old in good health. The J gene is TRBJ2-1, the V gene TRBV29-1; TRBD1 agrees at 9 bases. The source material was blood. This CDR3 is CSVDRTGDEQFF. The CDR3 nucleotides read TGCAGCGTAGACCGGACAGGGGATGAGCAGTTCTTC.